This entry lists 32 T cell receptor beta chains sequenced from one sample in a study of Ad26.COV2.S vaccination and SARS-CoV-2 variants. The sample's treatment: about 20 received Ad26.COV2.S at low or high dose, single or two shots; roughly 5 received placebo; per-sample allocation not given. On day 63 after the first injection, vaccine and placebo recipients gave samples. Using immunoSEQ multiplex PCR, the repertoire was profiled, and TCRdb retains in-frame clones only, with some absent. Of about 480,000 clones listed, about 83% are singletons. The input for sequencing was peripheral blood, taken in a trial of Ad26.COV2.S vaccine versus placebo. These receptors originate from a person between 18 and 65 years old who received the Ad26.COV2.S COVID-19 vaccine or a placebo.

The CDR3 here is CASSSRPGYNEQFF. The CDR3 DNA sequence: TGTGCCAGCAGTAGTCGACCCGGCTACAATGAGCAGTTCTTC. V usage is TRBV6-5 and J usage is TRBJ2-1; D gene ambiguous. CDR1 and CDR2 from the germline V gene are MNHEY and SVGAGI. V gave up 5 bases and J gave up 3 bases, with 11 bases separating them. The CDR3 sequence is 14 residues long.

This clone was recorded once. This sequence joins TRBV7-2 and TRBJ2-7, with D perhaps TRBD2 (6 bases). The V gene's germline CDR1 is SGHTA and CDR2 FQGNSA. There are 13 residues in the CDR3. With 0 bases removed from V and 7 bases from J, the gap between germline ends came to 10 bases. The CDR3 reads CASSLAFGGEQYF. The CDR3 DNA reads TGTGCCAGCAGCTTAGCTTTTGGAGGGGAGCAGTACTTC.

In its sample, this clone was seen once. The CDR3 spells CASSYPKPTGPYEQYF. CDR3 DNA sequence: TGTGCCAGCAGTTACCCTAAACCGACAGGGCCCTACGAGCAGTACTTC. This sequence joins TRBV6-6 and TRBJ2-7; 7 bases match TRBD1. The CDR3 contains 16 residues. In germline, CDR1 is MNHNY, CDR2 SVGAGI (reference sequence). Losses at the gene ends were 2 bases for V and 2 bases for J; bases not matched to a gene: 9.

The chain links TRBV5-1 to TRBJ2-7; 15 nucleotides agree with TRBD2. V shed 4 bases, J shed 3 bases, and the junction held 8 bases outside the gene matches. The CDR3 loop spans 17 amino acids. Germline V gene sequence: CDR1 SGHRS, CDR2 YFSETQ. The DNA of the CDR3 is TGCGCCAGCAGCCCGGGGACTAGCGGGAGGTCCCACTACGAGCAGTACTTC. Translating it yields CASSPGTSGRSHYEQYF.

This clone has only one observation. The rearrangement links TRBV15 to TRBJ1-5; D might be TRBD1 (6 bases). CDR3 length: 17 amino acids. CDR1 is LNHNV, CDR2 YYDKDF, per germline (reference sequence). Trimming took 1 base from V and 7 from J, leaving 20 bases between them. CDR3 bases: TGTGCCACCAGCAGAGTATCAGGGGTTGCCTTAGGGCAGCCCCAGCATTTT. It codes for CATSRVSGVALGQPQHF.

The chain carries TRBV18 and TRBJ1-1; no definite D call. CDR1 and CDR2 from the germline V gene are KGHSH and LQKENI. V was trimmed by 5 bases and J by 1 base, leaving 2 bases between them. CDR3 length equals 11 residues. Written as DNA, the CDR3 is TGTGCCAGCTCAGGGAACACTGAAGCTTTCTTT. Its protein is CASSGNTEAFF.

The chain employs TRBV6-5 and TRBJ2-2; no definite D call. This CDR3 is built from 15 residues. Germline CDR1 reads MNHEY; CDR2 reads SVGAGI. The V gene lost 3 bases and the J gene lost 6 bases, with 14 bases spanning the gap. CDR3 region: CASSYLPNTAGELFF. The CDR3, as DNA: TGTGCCAGCAGTTATCTACCCAACACAGCCGGGGAGCTGTTTTTT.

This chain connects TRBV30 to TRBJ1-1; 7 bases match TRBD1. The V gene end was trimmed by 4 bases and the J gene end by 4 bases; junction bases not matched to a gene: 9. The CDR3 is 14 residues long. Per the germline V gene, CDR1 is GTSNPN and CDR2 is SVGIG (reference sequence). The CDR3 here is CAWTTGQSVTEAFF. The CDR3 nucleotides read TGTGCCTGGACTACGGGACAGTCGGTCACTGAAGCTTTCTTT.

Points on this clone: The identical CDR3 is also encoded by other nucleotide sequences in the sample. The rearrangement uses TRBV7-9 and TRBJ2-1; TRBD2 aligns across 11 bases. The CDR3 extends over 15 amino acids. The germline V gene encodes CDR1 SEHNR and CDR2 FQNEAQ (reference sequence). Losses at the gene ends were 5 bases for V and 6 bases for J; bases not matched to a gene: 6. As DNA, the CDR3 is TGTGCCAGCAGCCCACTAGCGGGAGTTGTCAATGAGCAGTTCTTC. As protein: CASSPLAGVVNEQFF.

V is TRBV7-2 and J is TRBJ1-2; a possible D gene is TRBD1 (5 bases). The length of the CDR3 is 16 residues. V lost 2 bases and J lost 4, with 17 bases in between. Germline loops: CDR1 SGHTA, CDR2 FQGNSA. Written as DNA, the CDR3 is TGTGCCAGCAGCTTATTGGCGGGGGGTGAAAGCTATGGCTACACCTTC. As protein: CASSLLAGGESYGYTF.

The chain recombines TRBV28 with TRBJ1-5, with D maybe TRBD1 (6 bases). The CDR3 is 16 residues long. V lost 4 bases and J lost 3, with 16 bases in between. The germline gives CDR1 MDHEN, CDR2 SYDVKM. The CDR3 DNA follows: TGTGCCAGCAGTTCTCGGGGGGGGGCCTTCAATCAGCCCCAGCATTTT. Translation: CASSSRGGAFNQPQHF.

This chain links TRBV11-2 with TRBJ1-6; 8 nucleotides agree with TRBD1. J lost 8 bases, V lost 2 bases, and 11 bases had no gene match. The CDR3 contains 17 residues. Germline V CDR1 and CDR2: SGHAT, FQNNGV. CDR3 coding DNA: TGTGCCAGCAGCTTACCCCGGACAGGGAGGGTGGATTCACCCCTCCACTTT. This translates into CASSLPRTGRVDSPLHF.

The chain couples TRBV11-2 to TRBJ2-1; 10 positions match TRBD2. Germline V CDR1 and CDR2: SGHAT, FQNNGV. This CDR3 has 14 amino acids. V lost 8 bases to trimming and J lost 9 bases; unmatched junction nucleotides: 10. The CDR3 sequence is CASRGQREGSEQFF. The CDR3 nucleotides are TGTGCCAGCCGGGGCCAGCGGGAGGGGAGTGAGCAGTTCTTC.

The rearrangement joins TRBV21-1 to TRBJ2-7; the table names TRBD2, a call not compared with the DNA. TRBV21-1 is given as a pseudogene. This CDR3 region has 16 residues. DNA for the CDR3: TGTGCCAGCAGCAAAGGAGCGGGGGACGCCTCCTACGAGCAGTACTTC. Encoded protein: CASSKGAGDASYEQYF.

J is TRBJ1-1 and V is TRBV29-1, with D possibly TRBD1 on 5 matching bases. This CDR3 region has 13 residues. Germline loops: CDR1 SQVTM, CDR2 ANQGSEA. Between the trimmed V and J ends, which lost 4 bases and 2 bases, there was a span of 11 bases. Written as DNA, the CDR3 is TGCAGCGTTGTTAGGACACTCAACACTGAAGCTTTCTTT. Translation: CSVVRTLNTEAFF.

The genes are TRBV7-2 and TRBJ2-6, with D unclear. The V gene lost 5 bases and the J gene lost 0 bases, with 11 bases spanning the gap. Germline V gives CDR1 SGHTA, CDR2 FQGNSA. The CDR3 runs to 16 residues. CDR3 coding DNA: TGTGCCAGCAGCGACCGGGTCCACTCTGGGGCCAACGTCCTGACTTTC. Translation: CASSDRVHSGANVLTF.

This chain links TRBV5-1 with TRBJ2-7; D not certain. V was cut by 2 bases and J by 3 bases, with 3 bases left in between. Germline V gives CDR1 SGHRS, CDR2 YFSETQ. This CDR3 has 11 residues. CDR3 sequence (DNA): TGCGCCAGCAGCTTCGGCTACGAGCAGTACTTC. It specifies CASSFGYEQYF.

The rearrangement links TRBV5-5 to TRBJ2-3; 8 bases agree with TRBD2. Germline trimming cut 3 bases from V and 1 base from J; bases unmatched to any gene: 7. This CDR3 comprises 16 residues. Germline-derived CDR1 and CDR2 are SGHKS and YYEKEE (reference sequence). The CDR3 region is CASSSDGRVRTDTQYF. The CDR3 nucleotides are TGTGCCAGCAGCTCCGACGGGAGGGTTCGCACAGATACGCAGTATTTT.

The rearrangement joins TRBV28 to TRBJ2-1, with 14 bases fitting TRBD2. V lost 8 bases to trimming and J lost 7 bases; unmatched junction nucleotides: 4. Germline CDR1 MDHEN, CDR2 SYDVKM. The CDR3 consists of 14 residues. The CDR3 region is CASGRTSGRNEQFF. CDR3 bases: TGTGCCAGCGGGCGGACTAGCGGGAGGAATGAGCAGTTCTTC.

V and J are TRBV7-6 and TRBJ1-1; D remains ambiguous. Germline CDR1 and CDR2: SGHVS and FNYEAQ. The CDR3 covers 13 residues. The V gene lost 3 bases and the J gene lost 4 bases, with 9 bases spanning the gap. CDR3 in DNA: TGTGCCAGCAGCTTGACGGCTACCACTGAAGCTTTCTTT. Amino acids: CASSLTATTEAFF.

Turning to this clone: The sample has other DNA sequences that encode this CDR3 too. J is TRBJ2-7 and V is TRBV28; the match to TRBD2 covers 7 bases. Looked up from germline, CDR1 is MDHEN and CDR2 is SYDVKM. The CDR3 consists of 14 residues. J gave up 2 bases and V 3 bases, and 4 bases lay outside the gene matches. This CDR3 reads CASSLGGGPYEQYF. The CDR3 DNA reads TGTGCCAGCAGTTTGGGCGGGGGACCCTACGAGCAGTACTTC.

J is TRBJ2-7 and V is TRBV10-3; unclear D gene. V was clipped by 1 base and J by 6 bases, with 13 bases between them. The CDR3 contains 14 residues. Germline CDR1 ENHRY, CDR2 SYGVKD. The chain's CDR3 is CAISELVLPGEQYF. In DNA form, the CDR3 reads TGTGCCATCAGTGAGTTGGTCCTCCCGGGCGAGCAGTACTTC.

This chain links TRBV28 with TRBJ2-5, with a weak D call TRBD2 (5 bases). CDR1 and CDR2 (germline): MDHEN, SYDVKM. The CDR3 length is 13 residues. The V gene lost 7 bases and the J gene lost 2 bases, with 11 bases spanning the gap. The CDR3 DNA follows: TGTGCCAGCACCCCCGGGGTTCAAGAGACCCAGTACTTC. It translates to CASTPGVQETQYF.

This clone was seen only once. V and J are TRBV27 and TRBJ2-4; no clear D gene. CDR3 length: 12 residues. Germline V gene sequence: CDR1 MNHEY, CDR2 SMNVEV (reference sequence). Trimming stripped 4 bases from V and 9 bases from J, with 10 bases between. Here the CDR3 reads CASSSGSTIQYF. DNA of the CDR3: TGTGCCAGCAGTTCCGGCTCGACCATTCAGTACTTC.

The rearrangement uses TRBV27 and TRBJ2-1, with 13 bases aligning to TRBD2. This CDR3 spans 16 amino acids. CDR1 is MNHEY, CDR2 SMNVEV, per germline (reference sequence). The junction had 11 bases not matched to a gene; V was cut back by 5 bases and J by 10 bases. The CDR3 is CASSLGTSGALWEQFF. The CDR3 DNA is TGTGCCAGCAGTCTCGGGACTAGCGGGGCCCTGTGGGAGCAGTTCTTC.

The chain employs TRBV24-1 and TRBJ2-4, with TRBD1 matching 7 bases. The trim removed 5 bases at V and 10 bases at J, leaving 4 bases unmatched. This CDR3 region has 12 residues. Germline V gives CDR1 KGHDR, CDR2 SFDVKD. CDR3 DNA sequence: TGTGCCACCAGTGCACAGGGGCGTATTCAGTACTTC. Translating gives CATSAQGRIQYF.

This chain's CDR3 is CASSSPGNQPQHF. The CDR3 DNA sequence: TGTGCCAGCAGTTCGCCCGGCAATCAGCCCCAGCATTTT. The chain is built from TRBV28 and TRBJ1-5; no clear D gene. CDR3 length: 13 residues. The germline V and J ends were trimmed by 4 bases and 2 bases, with 6 bases remaining between them. Germline loops: CDR1 MDHEN, CDR2 SYDVKM. The whole variable domain, remainder taken from reference TRBV28 and TRBJ1-5, is DVKVTQSSRYLVKRTGEKVFLECVQDMDHENMFWYRQDPGLGLRLIYFSYDVKMKEKGDIPEGYSVSREKKERFSLILESASTNQTSMYLCASSSPGNQPQHFGDGTRLSIL.

V usage is TRBV5-1 and J usage is TRBJ2-1, with 8 bases matching TRBD1. The CDR3 has 15 residues. J lost 0 bases, V lost 4 bases, and 3 bases had no gene match. Looked up from germline, CDR1 is SGHRS and CDR2 is YFSETQ. The CDR3 region has the DNA TGCGCCAGCAGCCACGGGACAGGCTCCTACAATGAGCAGTTCTTC. Translating gives CASSHGTGSYNEQFF. Combining the CDR3 with reference TRBV5-1 and TRBJ2-1 gives the whole variable domain KAGVTQTPRYLIKTRGQQVTLSCSPISGHRSVSWYQQTPGQGLQFLFEYFSETQRNKGNFPGRFSGRQFSNSRSEMNVSTLELGDSALYLCASSHGTGSYNEQFFGPGTRLTVL.

About this clone itself: Its ends do not fully match the called genes, so a read error is possible. The chain recombines TRBV7-3 with TRBJ2-1; TRBD2 agrees at 9 bases. The CDR3 covers 17 residues. Germline CDR1 SGHTA, CDR2 FQGTGA. The CDR3 coding sequence is TGTGCCAGCAGCTCTAGTGGTAGCGGGAGCTCCTACAATGGGCAGTTCTTC. It yields the protein CASSSSGSGSSYNGQFF. Based on the CDR3 plus reference TRBV7-3 and TRBJ2-1, the full variable domain is GAGVSQTPSNKVTEKGKYVELRCDPISGHTALYWYRQSLGQGPEFLIYFQGTGAADDSGLPNDRFFAVRPEGSVSTLKIQRTERGDSAVYLCASSSSGSGSSYNGQFFGPGTRLTVL.

This chain joins TRBV10-3 and TRBJ1-3; maybe TRBD1 (5 bases). CDR3 size: 14 residues. V was cut by 4 bases and J by 3 bases, with 10 bases left in between. Germline lookup yields CDR1 ENHRY and CDR2 SYGVKD. CDR3 sequence reads: CAISGEGVGNTIYF. For the CDR3, the DNA is TGTGCCATCAGTGGAGAAGGGGTTGGAAACACCATATATTTT.

The chain uses TRBV28 and TRBJ2-7, with TRBD1 matching over 8 bases. CDR1 and CDR2 (germline): MDHEN, SYDVKM. The J segment lost 2 bases and the V segment lost 5 bases, leaving 8 bases of the junction unmatched. The CDR3 contains 15 residues. The CDR3 bases are TGTGCCAGCAGTCGATTACAGGGGGTCACCTACGAGCAGTACTTC. It is translated as CASSRLQGVTYEQYF.

The V call is TRBV19, the J call TRBJ2-2, with D unresolved. CDR1 and CDR2 (germline): LNHDA, SQIVND (reference sequence). The CDR3 runs to 14 residues. V was shortened by 5 bases and J by 4 bases, with 11 bases between the two germline ends. The CDR3 sequence is CASSQQKATGELFF. DNA for the CDR3: TGTGCCAGTAGTCAACAGAAGGCCACCGGGGAGCTGTTTTTT.